Below, 9 T cell receptor beta chains from the same sample are listed, as sequenced in a study of identical twins. From the 5' RACE reads, TCRdb called clonotypes with MiXCR, one entry per CDR3 protein. Altogether 400,000 to 500,000 distinct CDR3 sequences are present, around 20% being singletons, with the ten largest covering about 12%. Sequenced sample: naive T cells sorted from blood. These receptors were obtained from a man aged 50-59 years in good health.

This clonotype was seen repeatedly, ten times or more. This chain uses TRBV29-1 with TRBJ1-2; unclear D gene. This CDR3 has 11 residues. With 4 bases removed from V and 5 bases from J, the gap between germline ends came to 8 bases. CDR1 is SQVTM, CDR2 ANQGSEA, per germline. The CDR3 sequence is CSVVAAYGYTF. The CDR3 DNA reads TGCAGCGTTGTAGCGGCATATGGCTACACCTTC.

This clonotype was picked up many times. The chain links TRBV20-1 to TRBJ1-2; a weak D match, TRBD1 (5 bases). The CDR3 totals 16 residues. V lost 0 bases to trimming and J lost 4 bases, with 18 bases between them. CDR1 DFQATT and CDR2 SNEGSKA come from the germline V gene (reference sequence). This CDR3 reads CSARDQGGYTLYGYTF. The DNA for the CDR3 is TGCAGTGCTAGAGATCAGGGCGGCTATACCCTCTATGGCTACACCTTC.

This clonotype was found a few times. The chain joins TRBV5-5 to TRBJ2-3, with D hard to call. CDR3 size: 16 residues. CDR1 is SGHKS and CDR2 is YYEKEE in the germline V gene (reference sequence). The V end lost 3 bases, the J end lost 1 base, and 15 bases lay between the germline ends. CDR3 nucleotide sequence: TGTGCCAGCAGCTCAACCCCGAGTGCGGGCACAGATACGCAGTATTTT. Translating gives CASSSTPSAGTDTQYF.

In its sample, this clonotype was seen a few times. The CDR3 is CASSPMAYYEVNTEAFF. CDR3 bases: TGCGCCAGCAGTCCTATGGCCTACTACGAAGTGAACACTGAAGCTTTCTTT. The V gene is TRBV5-1, the J gene TRBJ1-1; no reliable D call. The CDR3 has 17 amino acids. Germline CDR1 reads SGHRS; CDR2 reads YFSETQ. V lost 5 bases to trimming and J lost 0 bases, with 20 bases between them.

This clonotype was seen a few times. This chain links TRBV7-9 with TRBJ2-3; D is uncertain. The length of the CDR3 is 11 residues. V was cut by 5 bases and J by 11 bases, with 11 bases left in between. Germline V gene data show CDR1 as SEHNR and CDR2 as FQNEAQ (reference sequence). CDR3 amino acids: CASSRLPQQYF. The CDR3 DNA reads TGTGCCAGCAGCCGCCTCCCACAGCAGTATTTT.

This clonotype was found a few times. The chain recombines TRBV7-3 with TRBJ2-1; 8 bases are shared with TRBD2. The CDR3 loop spans 16 amino acids. In germline, CDR1 is SGHTA, CDR2 FQGTGA. V dropped 5 bases and J dropped 4; count of bases not matched to a gene: 10. As DNA, the CDR3 is TGTGCCAGCAGCCCCCAACCGGGAGGGCTTTACAATGAGCAGTTCTTC. Translated, it gives CASSPQPGGLYNEQFF. Full variable domain (remainder filled in from reference TRBV7-3 and TRBJ2-1): GAGVSQTPSNKVTEKGKYVELRCDPISGHTALYWYRQSLGQGPEFLIYFQGTGAADDSGLPNDRFFAVRPEGSVSTLKIQRTERGDSAVYLCASSPQPGGLYNEQFFGPGTRLTVL.

CDR3 DNA: TGCAGTGCTAGGCGGGCGGTCTACGAGCAGTACTTC. It is translated as CSARRAVYEQYF. The chain has TRBV20-1 and TRBJ2-7; maybe TRBD2 (5 bases). V dropped 3 bases and J dropped 3 bases, with 9 bases sitting between them. The CDR3 extends over 12 amino acids. Germline V gene data show CDR1 as DFQATT and CDR2 as SNEGSKA (reference sequence).

This clonotype occurred many times. The chain links TRBV12-3 or TRBV12-4 to TRBJ2-3, with 7 positions matching TRBD2. The CDR3 has 19 residues. Unmatched junction bases numbered 19, after V lost 1 base and J lost 6 bases. For the CDR3, the DNA is TGTGCCAGCAGTTTAGGGAGTACCCTAGCGGCTACCTCACACGATACGCAGTATTTT. It codes for CASSLGSTLAATSHDTQYF.

This clonotype was observed a few times. The chain employs TRBV29-1 and TRBJ2-1; TRBD2 matches at 13 bases. Trimming removed 4 bases from V and 0 bases from J; junction bases left unmatched: 9. Germline V gives CDR1 SQVTM, CDR2 ANQGSEA. CDR3 length: 18 amino acids. The CDR3 reads CSVVWGLAGLGSYNEQFF. The CDR3 coding sequence is TGCAGCGTTGTATGGGGACTAGCGGGATTAGGCTCCTACAATGAGCAGTTCTTC.